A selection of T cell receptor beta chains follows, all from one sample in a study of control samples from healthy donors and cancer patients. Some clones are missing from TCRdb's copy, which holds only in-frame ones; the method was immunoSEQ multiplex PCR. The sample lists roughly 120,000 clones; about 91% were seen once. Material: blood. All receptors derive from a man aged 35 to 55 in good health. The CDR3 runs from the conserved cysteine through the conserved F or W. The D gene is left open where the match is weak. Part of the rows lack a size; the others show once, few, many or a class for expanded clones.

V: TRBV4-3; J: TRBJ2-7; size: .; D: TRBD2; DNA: TGCGCCAGCAGCCAAGTGGCTAGCGGACATTACGAGCAGTACTTC; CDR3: CASSQVASGHYEQYF
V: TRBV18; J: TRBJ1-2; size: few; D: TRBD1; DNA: TGTGCCAGCTCACAGGACAGGGACTATGGCTACACCTTC; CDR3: CASSQDRDYGYTF
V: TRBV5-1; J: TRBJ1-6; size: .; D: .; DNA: TGCGCCAGCAGCTTGGACCGGGGAGGTAATTCACCCCTCCACTTT; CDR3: CASSLDRGGNSPLHF
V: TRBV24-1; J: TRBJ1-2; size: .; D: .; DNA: TGTGCCACCAGACCTGCCGGAGGGGACTATGGCTACACCTTC; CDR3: CATRPAGGDYGYTF
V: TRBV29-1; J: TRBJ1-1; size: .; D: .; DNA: TGCAGCGTTGACAAATTCACTGAAGCTTTCTTT; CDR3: CSVDKFTEAFF
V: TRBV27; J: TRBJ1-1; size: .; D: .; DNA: TGTGCCAGCAGTTTGGACCCCTGGGGAGGAGGAACTGAAGCTTTCTTT; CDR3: CASSLDPWGGGTEAFF
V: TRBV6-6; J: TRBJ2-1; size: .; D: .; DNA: TGTGCCAGCAGAGATACCGGGAGCCACAATGAGCAGTTCTTC; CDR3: CASRDTGSHNEQFF
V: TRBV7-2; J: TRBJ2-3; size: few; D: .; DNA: TGTGCCAGCAGCTTAGCAGATACGCAGTATTTT; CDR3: CASSLADTQYF
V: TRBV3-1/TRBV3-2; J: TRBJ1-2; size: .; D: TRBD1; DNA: TGTGCCAGCAGCCAGGACAGGGCCGATGGCTATGGCTACACCTTC; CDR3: CASSQDRADGYGYTF
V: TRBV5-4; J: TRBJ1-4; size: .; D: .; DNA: TGTGCCAGCAGCTTGGTGGGGACCCCTGAAAAACTGTTTTTT; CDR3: CASSLVGTPEKLFF
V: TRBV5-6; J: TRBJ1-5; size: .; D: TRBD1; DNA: TGTGCCAGCAGCACGGGACAGGGGGCTGTTCAGCCCCAGCATTTT; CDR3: CASSTGQGAVQPQHF
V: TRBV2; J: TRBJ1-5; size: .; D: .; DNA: TGTGCCAGCAGTGAAGGAGGGACGGGAAAAAATCAGCCCCAGCATTTT; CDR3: CASSEGGTGKNQPQHF
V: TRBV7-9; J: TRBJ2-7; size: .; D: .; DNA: TGTGCCAGCAGCTTAACAGGACGCCCCTACGAGCAGTACTTC; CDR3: CASSLTGRPYEQYF
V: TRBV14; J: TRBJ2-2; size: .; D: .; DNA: TGTGCCAGCAGCCCGTGGGGGCGTGGGGAGCTGTTTTTT; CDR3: CASSPWGRGELFF
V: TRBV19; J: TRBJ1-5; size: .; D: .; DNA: TGTGCCAGTAGTATAGACAGGGGAGACAATCAGCCCCAGCATTTT; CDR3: CASSIDRGDNQPQHF
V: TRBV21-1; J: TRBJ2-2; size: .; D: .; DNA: TGTGCCAGCAGCAACCCGACAGGGAGGGCCGGGGAGCTGTTTTTT; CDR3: CASSNPTGRAGELFF
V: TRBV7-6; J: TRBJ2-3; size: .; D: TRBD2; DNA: TGTGCCAGCAGCTCACGCGGGGGGGCCATCACAGATACGCAGTATTTT; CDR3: CASSSRGGAITDTQYF
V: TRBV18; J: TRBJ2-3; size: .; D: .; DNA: TGTGCCAGCTCACCACGGGGGGCCCTCACAGATACGCAGTATTTT; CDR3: CASSPRGALTDTQYF
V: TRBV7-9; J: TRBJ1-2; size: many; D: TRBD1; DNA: TGTGCCAGCAGCTTCGACGGAACAGGGGATGGCTACACCTTC; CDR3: CASSFDGTGDGYTF
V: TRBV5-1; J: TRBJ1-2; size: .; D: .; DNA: TGCGCCAGCAGCTTGGTTCGGGGCACGTATGGCTACACCTTC; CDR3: CASSLVRGTYGYTF
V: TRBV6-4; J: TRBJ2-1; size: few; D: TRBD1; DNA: TGTGCCAGCAGCCCCGGGGGGACAGGGGAATACAATGAGCAGTTCTTC; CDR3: CASSPGGTGEYNEQFF
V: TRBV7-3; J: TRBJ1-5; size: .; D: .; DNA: TGTGCCAGCAGCTTAGTGGACGGAAATCAGCCCCAGCATTTT; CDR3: CASSLVDGNQPQHF
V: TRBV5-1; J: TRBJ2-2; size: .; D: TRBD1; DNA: TGCGCCAGCAGCCCACTTGGGACAGGGGGCGCGGGTACCGGGGAGCTGTTTTTT; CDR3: CASSPLGTGGAGTGELFF
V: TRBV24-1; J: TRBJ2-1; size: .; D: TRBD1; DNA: TGTGCCACCAGTGAGACAGGGTCTGGAAAGTTCTTC; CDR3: CATSETGSGKFF
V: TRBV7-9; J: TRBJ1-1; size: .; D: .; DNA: TGTGCCAGCAGCTTCGGGTTGAGGACGGTCGAGAACACTGAAGCTTTCTTT; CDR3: CASSFGLRTVENTEAFF
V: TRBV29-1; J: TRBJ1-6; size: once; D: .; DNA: TGCAGCGTCTCGGGATTGGACAGCAATTCACCCCTCCACTTT; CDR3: CSVSGLDSNSPLHF
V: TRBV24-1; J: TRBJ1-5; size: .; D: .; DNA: TGTGCCACCAGTGATTTTATTAATGGGGGCGAGCAGCCCCAGCATTTT; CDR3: CATSDFINGGEQPQHF
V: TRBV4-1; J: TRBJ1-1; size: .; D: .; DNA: TGCGCCAGCAGCCAGACGGAGGGTAGGAACACTGAAGCTTTCTTT; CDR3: CASSQTEGRNTEAFF
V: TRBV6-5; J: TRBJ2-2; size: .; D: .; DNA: TGTGCCAGCATAAGGGGTGGCACCGGGGAGCTGTTTTTT; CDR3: CASIRGGTGELFF
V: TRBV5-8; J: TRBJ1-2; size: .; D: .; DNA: TGTGCCAGCAGCTTAGGTAGGGTCAGACGGGAAGGCTACACCTTC; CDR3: CASSLGRVRREGYTF
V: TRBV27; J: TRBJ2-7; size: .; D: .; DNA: TGTGCCACCCAACGGGTCGTCGGAACCTACGAGCAGTACTTC; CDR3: CATQRVVGTYEQYF
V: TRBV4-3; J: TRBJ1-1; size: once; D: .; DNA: TGCGCCAGCAGCCAAGGCAGGGTGAACACTGAAGCTTTCTTT; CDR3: CASSQGRVNTEAFF
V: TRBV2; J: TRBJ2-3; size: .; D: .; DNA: TGTGCCAGCAGAGCATTACAGGGAGGGTTGGATACGCAGTATTTT; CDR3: CASRALQGGLDTQYF
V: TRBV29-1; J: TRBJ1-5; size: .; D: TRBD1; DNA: TGCAGCGTTGAGTCAGGGGGCGGGCAGCTCCAGCATTTT; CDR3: CSVESGGGQLQHF
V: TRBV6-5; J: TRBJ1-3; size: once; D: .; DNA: TGTGCCAGCAGTTACGGTGCGGCCTCTGGAAACACCATATATTTT; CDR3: CASSYGAASGNTIYF
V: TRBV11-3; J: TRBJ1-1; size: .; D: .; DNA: TGTGCCAGCAGCTTAGACCCGCAGGGAAACACTGAAGCTTTCTTT; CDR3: CASSLDPQGNTEAFF
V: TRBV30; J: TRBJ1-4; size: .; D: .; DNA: TGTGCCTGGAGTGTACAAGGGGCGGGTGAAAAACTGTTTTTT; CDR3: CAWSVQGAGEKLFF
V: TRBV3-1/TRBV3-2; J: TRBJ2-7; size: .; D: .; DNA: TGTGCCAGCAGCCGAGAGACAGCTGAGCAGTACTTC; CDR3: CASSRETAEQYF
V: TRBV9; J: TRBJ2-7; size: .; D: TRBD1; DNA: TGTGCCAGCAGCGTAGTTTCGGGGACAGGGGCCGAGCAGTACTTC; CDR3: CASSVVSGTGAEQYF
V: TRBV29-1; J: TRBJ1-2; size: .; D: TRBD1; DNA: TGCAGCGTGACAGGGGGAAGCAACTATGGCTACACCTTC; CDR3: CSVTGGSNYGYTF
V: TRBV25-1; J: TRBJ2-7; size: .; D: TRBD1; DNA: TGTGCCAGCAGCAGGGACAGTACCTACGAGCAGTACTTC; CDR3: CASSRDSTYEQYF
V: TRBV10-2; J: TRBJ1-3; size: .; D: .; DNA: TGCGCCAGCAAGAAGGGGGAGAACACCATATATTTT; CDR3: CASKKGENTIYF
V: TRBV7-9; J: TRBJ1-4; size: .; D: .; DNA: TGTGCCAGCAGCTTAGATCCGGGGATCGCTAATGAAAAACTGTTTTTT; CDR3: CASSLDPGIANEKLFF
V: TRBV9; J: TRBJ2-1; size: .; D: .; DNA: TGTGCCAGCAGCTGGTCGACTGGCAATGAGCAGTTCTTC; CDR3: CASSWSTGNEQFF
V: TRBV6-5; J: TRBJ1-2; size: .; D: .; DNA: TGTGCCAGCAGCGGACGGGGCTATGGCTACACCTTC; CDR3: CASSGRGYGYTF
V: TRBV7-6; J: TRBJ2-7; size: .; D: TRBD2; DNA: TGTGCCAGCAGCTTATGGGGGGGAGAGTTAATGGACGAGCAGTACTTC; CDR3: CASSLWGGELMDEQYF
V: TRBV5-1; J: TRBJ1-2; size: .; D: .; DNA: TGCGCCAGCAGCCTGGGGGCAGGGGCTAACTATGGCTACACCTTC; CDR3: CASSLGAGANYGYTF
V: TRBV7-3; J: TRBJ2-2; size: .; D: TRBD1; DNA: TGTGCCAGCAGCTCGAGGACAGGGGGTGGAAGCACCGGGGAGCTGTTTTTT; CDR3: CASSSRTGGGSTGELFF
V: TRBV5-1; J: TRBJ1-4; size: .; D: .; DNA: TGCGCCAGCAGACCGGGGACACTTGCAACTAATGAAAAACTGTTTTTT; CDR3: CASRPGTLATNEKLFF
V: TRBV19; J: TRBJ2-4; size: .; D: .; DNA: TGTGCCAGTAGTCCCAACACCCTTGCCAAAAACATTCAGTACTTC; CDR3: CASSPNTLAKNIQYF
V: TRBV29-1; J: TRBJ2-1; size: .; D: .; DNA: TGCAGCGTTGACGAGATGGGCCACAATGAGCAGTTCTTC; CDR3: CSVDEMGHNEQFF
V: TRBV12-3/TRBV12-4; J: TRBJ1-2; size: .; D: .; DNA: TGTGCCAGCAGCCCAGACCGGCACTATGGCTACACCTTC; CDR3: CASSPDRHYGYTF
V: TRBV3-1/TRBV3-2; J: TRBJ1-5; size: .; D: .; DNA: TGTGCCAGCAGCCAAGGATCCTTAGGGGGATATAGCAATCAGCCCCAGCATTTT; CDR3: CASSQGSLGGYSNQPQHF
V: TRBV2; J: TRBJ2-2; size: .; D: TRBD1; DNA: TGTGCCAGCATGACAGGGGGCGGCGGGGAGCTGTTTTTT; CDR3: CASMTGGGGELFF
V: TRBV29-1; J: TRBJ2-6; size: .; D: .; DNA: TGCAGCGTTGGTGCCAGGGGAGCTGGGGCCAACGTCCTGACTTTC; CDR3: CSVGARGAGANVLTF
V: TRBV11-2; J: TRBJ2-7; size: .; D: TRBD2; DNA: TGTGCCAGCAGCCTGGGGGCAGGGACTAGCTCCTACGAGCAGTACTTC; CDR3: CASSLGAGTSSYEQYF
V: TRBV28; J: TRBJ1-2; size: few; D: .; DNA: TGTGCCAGCAGTTTACTTGGGAGTGGCTACACCTTC; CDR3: CASSLLGSGYTF
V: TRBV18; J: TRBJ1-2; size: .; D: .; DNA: TGTGCCAGCTCACCAGGGGATGGCTACACCTTC; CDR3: CASSPGDGYTF
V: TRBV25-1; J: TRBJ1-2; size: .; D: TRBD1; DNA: TGTGCCAGCAGTGAACCGGGACAGGGGGGCTATGGCTACACCTTC; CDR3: CASSEPGQGGYGYTF
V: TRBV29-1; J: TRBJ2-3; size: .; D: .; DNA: TGCAGCGGTCAACAGGGATTCCTGCGAGATACGCAGTATTTT; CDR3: CSGQQGFLRDTQYF